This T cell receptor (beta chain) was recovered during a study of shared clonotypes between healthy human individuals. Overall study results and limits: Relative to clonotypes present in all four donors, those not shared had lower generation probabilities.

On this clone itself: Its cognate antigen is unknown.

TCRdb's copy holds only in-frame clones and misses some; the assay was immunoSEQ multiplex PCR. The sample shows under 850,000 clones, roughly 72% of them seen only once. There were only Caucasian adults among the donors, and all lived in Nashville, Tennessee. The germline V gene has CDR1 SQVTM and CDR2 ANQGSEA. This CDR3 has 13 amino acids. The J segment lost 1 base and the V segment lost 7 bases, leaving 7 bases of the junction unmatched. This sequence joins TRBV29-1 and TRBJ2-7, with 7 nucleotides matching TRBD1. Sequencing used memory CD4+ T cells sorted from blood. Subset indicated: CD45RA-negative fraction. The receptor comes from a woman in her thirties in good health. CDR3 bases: TGCAGCGGTAAAGGGGGACAGTCCTACGAGCAGTACTTC. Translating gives CSGKGGQSYEQYF.